Listed here is a single T cell receptor beta chain. V lost 7 bases, J lost 3 bases, and 11 bases stayed unmatched. The CDR3 contains 15 residues. Per germline, CDR1 MNHEY and CDR2 SVGAGI. In the original processing: Scientists estimated how many nucleated cells there were by amplifying reference gene primers. Some clones are missing from TCRdb's copy, which holds only in-frame ones; the method was immunoSEQ multiplex PCR. From that table come the V and J calls and clone size; the DNA was used to work out D and trimming. The data hold around 280,000 clones, with roughly nine tenths observed a single time. The entry originates in a study of blood T cell repertoires in COVID-19. Across the whole study: T cells, B-cell-depleted T cells, or PBMCs supplied cDNA or gDNA.

Seattle patients were enrolled while actively infected and followed longitudinally. This clonotype was sampled from a woman in her thirties with COVID-19, enrolled during active disease. This chain uses TRBV6-5 with TRBJ1-2; TRBD1 agrees at 7 bases. The sample comprised peripheral blood. DNA for the CDR3: TGTGCCAGCAAGGGGGCCACCCAGTCCTACTATGGCTACACCTTC. This sequence encodes CASKGATQSYYGYTF.